These T cell receptor beta chains were read from a single sample in a study of T cells after yellow fever vaccination. Using its own MiXCR run on the 5' RACE reads, TCRdb lists one record per CDR3 protein. The sample carries some 99,000 distinct CDR3 sequences, 5.8% recorded once. Sequenced here: CD8+ T cells sorted from PBMCs, sampled 10 days after the yellow fever booster vaccination. These receptors were taken from a man younger than 30 who received the YFV17D yellow fever vaccine. The CDR3 runs from the conserved cysteine through the conserved F or W. A D gene is named only where the DNA matches it firmly. The size entry is marked missing in some rows and otherwise reads once, few, many or a size class.

J	V	size	D	CDR3	DNA
TRBJ1-1	TRBV4-1	.	TRBD1	CASSQEEDRVNTEAFF	TGCGCCAGCAGCCAAGAGGAGGACAGGGTGAACACTGAAGCTTTCTTT
TRBJ2-5	TRBV10-3	many	TRBD2	CAIRWEGKETQYF	TGTGCCATCAGATGGGAGGGAAAAGAGACCCAGTACTTC
TRBJ2-3	TRBV4-3	.	.	CASSQETELHTDTQYF	TGCGCCAGCAGCCAAGAGACGGAGCTCCACACAGATACGCAGTATTTT
TRBJ2-1	TRBV2	.	.	CAIPRPGISYNEQFF	TGTGCCATTCCGCGTCCGGGGATATCCTACAATGAGCAGTTCTTC
TRBJ1-2	TRBV6-2/TRBV6-3	few	.	CASSDDTPNYGYTF	TGTGCCAGCAGCGACGACACACCTAACTATGGCTACACCTTC
TRBJ1-2	TRBV7-6	.	TRBD1	CASSSETSGQGRYGYTF	TGTGCCAGCAGCTCCGAGACGTCCGGACAGGGCCGCTATGGCTACACCTTC
TRBJ2-7	TRBV6-2/TRBV6-3	few	TRBD1	CASSDRGPYEQYF	TGTGCCAGCAGCGACAGGGGACCTTACGAGCAGTACTTC
TRBJ2-3	TRBV27	.	TRBD1	CASTQGVGVQDTQYF	TGTGCCAGCACTCAGGGGGTGGGGGTTCAAGATACGCAGTATTTT
TRBJ2-1	TRBV10-2	.	.	CASSVVGTYNEQFF	TGCGCCAGCAGTGTGGTTGGGACCTACAATGAGCAGTTCTTC
TRBJ1-4	TRBV12-3/TRBV12-4	few	.	CASRTIYGKLFF	TGTGCCAGCAGAACAATTTATGGAAAACTGTTTTTT
TRBJ2-2	TRBV10-3	many	.	CAISMTGENTGELFF	TGTGCCATTTCAATGACAGGAGAGAACACCGGGGAGCTGTTTTTT
TRBJ2-7	TRBV6-6	few	.	CASSYWDIGYEQYF	TGTGCCAGCAGTTACTGGGACATCGGGTACGAGCAGTACTTC
TRBJ2-7	TRBV12-3/TRBV12-4	.	.	CASSQARGNEQYF	TGTGCCAGCAGTCAGGCGCGGGGAAACGAGCAGTACTTC
TRBJ2-4	TRBV12-3/TRBV12-4	many	.	CASSATMFQYF	TGTGCCAGCAGTGCCACTATGTTTCAGTACTTC
TRBJ2-7	TRBV7-6	few	.	CASSAGGEGYEQYF	TGTGCCAGCAGCGCCGGTGGAGAGGGGTACGAGCAGTACTTC
TRBJ1-4	TRBV20-1	few	.	CSALGRINEKLFF	TGCAGTGCTCTGGGACGGATTAATGAAAAACTGTTTTTT
TRBJ1-1	TRBV4-1	.	.	CASSPRGRSGNTEAFF	TGCGCCAGCAGCCCCCGGGGCAGATCAGGGAACACTGAAGCTTTCTTT
TRBJ2-1	TRBV12-3/TRBV12-4	few	TRBD2	CASSLAGLDYEQFF	TGTGCCAGCAGTTTAGCGGGACTAGACTATGAGCAGTTCTTC
TRBJ2-2	TRBV9	few	.	CASSVASGVETGELFF	TGTGCCAGCAGCGTAGCTTCTGGGGTCGAGACCGGGGAGCTGTTTTTT
TRBJ1-6	TRBV20-1	.	TRBD1	CSARLDYRGGSPLHF	TGCAGTGCCCGACTCGACTACAGGGGAGGATCACCCCTCCACTTT
TRBJ2-4	TRBV11-2	few	.	CASSLGKAGSHSLWSIQYF	TGTGCCAGCAGCTTAGGGAAGGCAGGCTCTCACTCCCTGTGGAGCATTCAGTACTTC
TRBJ2-7	TRBV27	many	.	CASSKQGHEQYF	TGTGCCAGCAGCAAACAGGGCCACGAGCAGTACTTC
TRBJ2-5	TRBV6-5	.	TRBD1	CASSPTGGRGETQYF	TGTGCCAGCAGTCCGACAGGGGGGAGAGGGGAGACCCAGTACTTC
TRBJ1-4	TRBV12-3/TRBV12-4	.	.	CASSFYATNEKLFF	TGTGCCAGCAGTTTTTACGCCACTAATGAAAAACTGTTTTTT
TRBJ2-7	TRBV29-1	many	.	CSGAGGVSYEQYF	TGCAGCGGGGCCGGGGGAGTTTCCTACGAGCAGTACTTC
TRBJ1-2	TRBV4-1	.	.	CASSQVVQANYGYTF	TGCGCCAGCAGCCAAGTGGTGCAAGCTAACTATGGCTACACCTTC
TRBJ2-5	TRBV10-1	.	.	CASSESLGQETQYF	TGCGCCAGCAGTGAGTCTCTGGGGCAAGAGACCCAGTACTTC
TRBJ1-1	TRBV27	.	.	CASSVSGGNMNTEAFF	TGTGCCAGCAGTGTCTCGGGGGGAAATATGAACACTGAAGCTTTCTTT
TRBJ2-5	TRBV18	many	TRBD1	CASSPADRAQETQYF	TGTGCCAGCTCACCCGCTGACAGGGCGCAAGAGACCCAGTACTTC
TRBJ2-5	TRBV28	few	.	CASSFNRRRGTQYF	TGTGCCAGCAGTTTTAACAGGAGAAGGGGGACCCAGTACTTC
TRBJ2-5	TRBV5-1	.	.	CASRSGAVQETQYF	TGCGCCAGCAGATCGGGGGCGGTCCAAGAGACCCAGTACTTC
TRBJ2-3	TRBV10-3	.	TRBD2	CAISVGGRTDTQYF	TGTGCCATCAGTGTAGGCGGGAGGACAGATACGCAGTATTTT
TRBJ1-1	TRBV20-1	many	.	CSAPRLGRWDTEAFF	TGCAGTGCTCCTAGATTGGGGCGCTGGGATACTGAAGCTTTCTTT
TRBJ2-7	TRBV5-1	many	.	CASSLGRSSYEQYF	TGCGCCAGTTCCCTAGGTAGGAGCTCCTACGAGCAGTACTTC
TRBJ1-1	TRBV6-1	few	.	CASSGTENTEAFF	TGTGCCAGCAGTGGGACAGAGAACACTGAAGCTTTCTTT
TRBJ2-4	TRBV7-2	many	.	CASSPLVGGPKNIQYF	TGTGCCAGCAGCCCCCTTGTAGGGGGGCCCAAAAACATTCAGTACTTC
TRBJ2-2	TRBV24-1	few	TRBD1	CATSDRDRERSTGELFF	TGTGCCACCAGTGATAGGGACAGGGAGAGGAGCACCGGGGAGCTGTTTTTT
TRBJ1-2	TRBV4-3	.	.	CASSPDPGTNYGYTF	TGCGCCAGCAGCCCAGATCCCGGCACTAACTATGGCTACACCTTC
TRBJ2-5	TRBV7-2	few	.	CASSLAGALETQYF	TGTGCCAGCAGCTTAGCGGGAGCCCTAGAGACCCAGTACTTC
TRBJ1-6	TRBV7-2	many	TRBD1	CASSWGQADNSPLHF	TGTGCCAGCAGCTGGGGACAGGCCGATAATTCACCCCTCCACTTT
TRBJ2-4	TRBV7-2	.	.	CASSPRGKSLAKNIQYF	TGTGCCAGCAGCCCGAGGGGTAAATCCCTAGCCAAAAACATTCAGTACTTC
TRBJ2-7	TRBV12-5	.	.	CASGLVLYEQYF	TGTGCTAGTGGTTTGGTACTTTACGAGCAGTACTTC
TRBJ2-5	TRBV12-3/TRBV12-4	.	.	CASSSNLGELAQETQYF	TGTGCCAGCAGTTCAAACCTAGGGGAATTGGCCCAAGAGACCCAGTACTTC
TRBJ1-2	TRBV29-1	.	.	CSVEADRMTGYTF	TGCAGCGTTGAGGCCGACAGGATGACTGGCTACACCTTC
TRBJ2-2	TRBV30	.	.	CAWSPTNFGELFF	TGTGCCTGGAGTCCCACTAATTTCGGGGAGCTGTTTTTT
TRBJ2-2	TRBV9	few	TRBD1	CASSPPATGTGELFF	TGTGCCAGCAGCCCCCCAGCGACAGGGACCGGGGAGCTGTTTTTT